This T cell receptor (beta chain) was recovered during a study of blood T cell repertoires in COVID-19. Looking at the study overall: Spain, Italy and the United States supplied samples that represented acute and convalescent COVID-19.

CDR3 size: 15 residues. Germline-derived CDR1 and CDR2 are SGHRS and YFSETQ. Trimming cost V 4 bases and J 2 bases, with 13 bases left between them. Generated by immunoSEQ multiplex PCR, the TCRdb table keeps only in-frame clones and is missing some. In the table there are over 100,000 clones, around 90% of which are singletons. J is TRBJ2-1 and V is TRBV5-1, with D tentatively TRBD2 (6 bases). The sequencing input was peripheral blood. The clonotype originates from a woman in her forties or fifties with COVID-19, enrolled during active disease. CDR3 amino acids: CASSDAGPTYNEQFF. The CDR3, as DNA: TGCGCCAGCAGCGACGCGGGGCCTACCTACAATGAGCAGTTCTTC.